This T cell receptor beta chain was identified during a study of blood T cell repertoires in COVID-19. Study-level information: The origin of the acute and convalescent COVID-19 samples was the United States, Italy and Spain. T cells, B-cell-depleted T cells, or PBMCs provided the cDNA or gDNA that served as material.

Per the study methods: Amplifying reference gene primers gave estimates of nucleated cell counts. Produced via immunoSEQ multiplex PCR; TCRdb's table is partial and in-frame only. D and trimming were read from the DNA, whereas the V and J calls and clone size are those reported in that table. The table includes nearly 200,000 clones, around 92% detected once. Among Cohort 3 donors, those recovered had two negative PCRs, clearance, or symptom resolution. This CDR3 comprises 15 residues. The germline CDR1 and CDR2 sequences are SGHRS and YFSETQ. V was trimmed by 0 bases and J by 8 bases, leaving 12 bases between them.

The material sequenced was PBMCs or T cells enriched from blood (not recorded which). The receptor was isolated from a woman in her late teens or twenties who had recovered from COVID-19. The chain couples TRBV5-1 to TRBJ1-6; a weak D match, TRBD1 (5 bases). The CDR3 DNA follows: TGCGCCAGCAGCTTGGGGGGCAAGGCTGATTCACCCCTCCACTTT. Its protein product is CASSLGGKADSPLHF.